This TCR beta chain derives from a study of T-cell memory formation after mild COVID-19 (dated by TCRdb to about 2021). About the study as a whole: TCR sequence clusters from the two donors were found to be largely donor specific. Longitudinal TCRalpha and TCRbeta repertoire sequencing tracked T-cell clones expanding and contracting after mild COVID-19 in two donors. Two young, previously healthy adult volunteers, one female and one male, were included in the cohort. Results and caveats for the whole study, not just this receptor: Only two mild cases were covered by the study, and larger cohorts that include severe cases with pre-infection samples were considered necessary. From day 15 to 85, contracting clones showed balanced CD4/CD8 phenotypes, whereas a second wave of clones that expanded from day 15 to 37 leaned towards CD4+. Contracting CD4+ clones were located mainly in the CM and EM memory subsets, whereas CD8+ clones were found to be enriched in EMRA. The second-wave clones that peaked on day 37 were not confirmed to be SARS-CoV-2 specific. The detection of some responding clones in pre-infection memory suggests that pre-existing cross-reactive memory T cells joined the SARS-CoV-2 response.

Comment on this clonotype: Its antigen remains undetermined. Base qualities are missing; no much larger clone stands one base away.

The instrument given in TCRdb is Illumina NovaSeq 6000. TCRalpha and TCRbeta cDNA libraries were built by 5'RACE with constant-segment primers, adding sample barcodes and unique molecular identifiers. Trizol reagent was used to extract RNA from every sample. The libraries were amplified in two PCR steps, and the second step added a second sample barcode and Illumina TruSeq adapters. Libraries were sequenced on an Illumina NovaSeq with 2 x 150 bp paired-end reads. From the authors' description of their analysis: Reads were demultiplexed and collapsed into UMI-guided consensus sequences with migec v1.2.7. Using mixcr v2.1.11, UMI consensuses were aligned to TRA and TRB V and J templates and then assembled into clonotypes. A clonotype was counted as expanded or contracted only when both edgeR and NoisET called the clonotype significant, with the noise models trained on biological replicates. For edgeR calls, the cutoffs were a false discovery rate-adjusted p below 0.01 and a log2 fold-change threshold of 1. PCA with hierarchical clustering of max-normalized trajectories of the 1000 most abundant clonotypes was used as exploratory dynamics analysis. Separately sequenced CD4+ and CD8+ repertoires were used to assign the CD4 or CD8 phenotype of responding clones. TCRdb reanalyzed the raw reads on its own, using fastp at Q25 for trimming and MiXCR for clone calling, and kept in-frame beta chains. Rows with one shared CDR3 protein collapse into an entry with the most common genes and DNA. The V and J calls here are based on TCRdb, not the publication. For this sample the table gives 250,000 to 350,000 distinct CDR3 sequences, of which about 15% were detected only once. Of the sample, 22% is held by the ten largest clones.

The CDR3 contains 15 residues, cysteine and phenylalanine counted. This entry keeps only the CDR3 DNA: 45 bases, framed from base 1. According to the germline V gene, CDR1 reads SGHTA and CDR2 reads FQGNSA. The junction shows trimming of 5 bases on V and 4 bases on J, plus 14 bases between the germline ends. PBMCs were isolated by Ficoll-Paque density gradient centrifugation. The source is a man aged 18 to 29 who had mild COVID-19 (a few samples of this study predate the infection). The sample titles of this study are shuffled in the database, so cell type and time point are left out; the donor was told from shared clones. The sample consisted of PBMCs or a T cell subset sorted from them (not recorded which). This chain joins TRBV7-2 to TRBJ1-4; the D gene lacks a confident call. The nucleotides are TGTGCCAGCAGCCGGTTGACTTCGATTAATGAAAAACTGTTTTTT. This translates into CASSRLTSINEKLFF.